This T cell receptor (beta chain) was captured by sequencing in a study of regulatory T cells in long-lasting Graves disease. Time point denoted: newly diagnosed GD, antithyroid drugs for less than 3 months. TCR sequences were obtained from RNA taken from PBMCs. V gave up 3 bases and J gave up 5 bases, with 19 bases separating them. This CDR3 has 15 amino acids. Germline V CDR1 and CDR2: DFQATT, SNEGSKA (reference sequence). Library construction for TCR beta used iRepertoire HTBI primers and Arm-PCR of CDR3 regions. TCRdb re-analysed the multiplex PCR reads in MiXCR, keeping a single row per CDR3 protein. The sample has about 540,000 distinct CDR3 sequences, roughly 13% seen once; the top ten hold roughly a tenth. These data were also filed under a second study, of T cells in Graves' hyperthyroidism and ophthalmopathy.

The rearrangement uses TRBV20-1 and TRBJ2-5; tentatively, D is TRBD1 (6 bases). This clonotype was sampled from a man aged 30 to 45 with Graves disease. The sample consisted of peripheral blood mononuclear cells (PBMCs), taken at new diagnosis, from a patient treated with antithyroid drugs. The CDR3 spells CSASTGRGYGETQYF. In DNA form, the CDR3 reads TGCAGTGCTAGTACAGGGAGAGGGTATGGGGAGACCCAGTACTTC.